What follows describes a single T cell receptor beta chain. The data are from a study of T cell changes during pregnancy in multiple sclerosis. Here immunoSEQ multiplex PCR was the method, and the copy in TCRdb shows in-frame clones only, minus some. This sample carries 50,000 to 70,000 clones, 90% to 95% of them seen once, and the ten largest clones take about 2.2%. The CDR3 loop spans 17 amino acids. V trimming: 7 bases; J trimming: 0 bases; junction bases outside the gene matches: 13. The V gene's germline CDR1 is SNHLY and CDR2 FYNNEI. The V and J genes are TRBV2 and TRBJ1-2; 8 nucleotides match TRBD1. The sample was peripheral blood, taken in the third trimester of pregnancy. The receptor's source is a female donor in good health, enrolled as a control in a pregnancy study. This chain's CDR3 is CASMGGTGRTANYGYTF. As DNA, the CDR3 is TGTGCCAGCATGGGTGGGACAGGCAGAACGGCTAACTATGGCTACACCTTC.